A selection of T cell receptor beta chains follows, all from one sample in a study of blood T cell repertoires in COVID-19. Sequencing used immunoSEQ multiplex PCR; TCRdb keeps in-frame clones, though not all of them. This sample yields 100,000 to 150,000 clones, of which around 74% are seen a single time; around 6% belongs to the top ten. Sequenced input: peripheral blood. Source of these receptors: a man between 60 and 75 years old with acute or convalescent COVID-19. The CDR3 runs from the conserved cysteine through the conserved F or W. A D gene is named only where the DNA matches it firmly. Some rows have no size entry. The others give once, few or many, or a class for an expanded clone.

CDR3nt: TGTGCCTGGAGGGTTAGCGGGACTAGCACAGATACGCAGTATTTT
CDR3aa: CAWRVSGTSTDTQYF
abundance: once
j_gene: TRBJ2-3
d_gene: TRBD2
v_gene: TRBV30

CDR3nt: TGTGCTAGTGGTTTGGTAGTCGCTAGCGGGGTCCATGAGCAGTTCTTC
CDR3aa: CASGLVVASGVHEQFF
abundance: -
j_gene: TRBJ2-1
d_gene: TRBD2
v_gene: TRBV12-5

CDR3nt: TGCGCCAGCAGCTTCACTAGCGGATACAATGAGCAGTTCTTC
CDR3aa: CASSFTSGYNEQFF
abundance: -
j_gene: TRBJ2-1
d_gene: TRBD2
v_gene: TRBV5-1

CDR3nt: TGTGCTAGTGGTTCGGGACTAGCGGAGGGCAATGAGCAGTTCTTC
CDR3aa: CASGSGLAEGNEQFF
abundance: -
j_gene: TRBJ2-1
d_gene: TRBD2
v_gene: TRBV12-5

CDR3nt: TGTGCCACCAGTGGGCCGGGACAGGGCAAGGACTACGAGCAGTACTTC
CDR3aa: CATSGPGQGKDYEQYF
abundance: -
j_gene: TRBJ2-7
d_gene: TRBD1
v_gene: TRBV24-1

CDR3nt: TGTGCCAGTAGTCCGTCTCAGCAGGGGGATTATAGCAATCAGCCCCAGCATTTT
CDR3aa: CASSPSQQGDYSNQPQHF
abundance: -
j_gene: TRBJ1-5
d_gene: TRBD1
v_gene: TRBV19

CDR3nt: TGTGCCAGCAGCCCCATCTCGACCAGCGACTACGAGCAGTACTTC
CDR3aa: CASSPISTSDYEQYF
abundance: -
j_gene: TRBJ2-7
d_gene: -
v_gene: TRBV9

CDR3nt: TGTGCCAGCAGCTCCTCTTATACTAGATCAGCCTACGAGCAGTACTTC
CDR3aa: CASSSSYTRSAYEQYF
abundance: -
j_gene: TRBJ2-7
d_gene: -
v_gene: TRBV7-2

CDR3nt: TGTGCCAGCAGCCGGTATCGGGCGGGTGAAAAACTGTTTTTT
CDR3aa: CASSRYRAGEKLFF
abundance: -
j_gene: TRBJ1-4
d_gene: -
v_gene: TRBV6-5

CDR3nt: TGCGCCAGCAGCTTGCTGCCCGGACCGCGGGGAACAGATACGCAGTATTTT
CDR3aa: CASSLLPGPRGTDTQYF
abundance: -
j_gene: TRBJ2-3
d_gene: -
v_gene: TRBV5-1

CDR3nt: TGTGCCAGCCACAACAGCGGGGCAACAGGAGAGCAGTTCTTC
CDR3aa: CASHNSGATGEQFF
abundance: once
j_gene: TRBJ2-1
d_gene: TRBD2
v_gene: TRBV19

CDR3nt: TGTGCCTGGAGGCAACAGGGGGCGGCAATCTACGAGCAGTACTTC
CDR3aa: CAWRQQGAAIYEQYF
abundance: -
j_gene: TRBJ2-7
d_gene: TRBD1
v_gene: TRBV30

CDR3nt: TGTGCCAGCTCACTAGGACAGAACACTGAAGCTTTCTTT
CDR3aa: CASSLGQNTEAFF
abundance: -
j_gene: TRBJ1-1
d_gene: -
v_gene: TRBV18

CDR3nt: TGTGCCAGCAGCAACGGACAGGGGAGGAACAATGAGCAGTTCTTC
CDR3aa: CASSNGQGRNNEQFF
abundance: -
j_gene: TRBJ2-1
d_gene: TRBD1
v_gene: TRBV13

CDR3nt: TGTGCCAGCAGCTCCGGACTAGCGGGGAACTCTGGGGCCAACGTCCTGACTTTC
CDR3aa: CASSSGLAGNSGANVLTF
abundance: -
j_gene: TRBJ2-6
d_gene: TRBD2
v_gene: TRBV13

CDR3nt: TGTGCCAGTAGTAGGACTAGTTACAATGAGCAGTTCTTC
CDR3aa: CASSRTSYNEQFF
abundance: -
j_gene: TRBJ2-1
d_gene: TRBD2
v_gene: TRBV19

CDR3nt: TGTGCCAGCAGCCGATCGGGACAGGGGTCAAGGGAGTACTTC
CDR3aa: CASSRSGQGSREYF
abundance: once
j_gene: TRBJ2-7
d_gene: TRBD1
v_gene: TRBV5-6

CDR3nt: TGCAGTGCTTTTTACAGCTACGAGCAGTACTTC
CDR3aa: CSAFYSYEQYF
abundance: -
j_gene: TRBJ2-7
d_gene: -
v_gene: TRBV20-1

CDR3nt: TGTGCCAGCAGCTTAGGGGTAGACGGGGGGGGCACAGATACGCAGTATTTT
CDR3aa: CASSLGVDGGGTDTQYF
abundance: -
j_gene: TRBJ2-3
d_gene: TRBD2
v_gene: TRBV11-2

CDR3nt: TGCAGCGTTGTATCCAGGGGCGAGCAGTACTTC
CDR3aa: CSVVSRGEQYF
abundance: -
j_gene: TRBJ2-7
d_gene: -
v_gene: TRBV29-1

CDR3nt: TGTGCCAGCAGCCTAAGGGACAGCGGCTACGAGCAGTACTTC
CDR3aa: CASSLRDSGYEQYF
abundance: -
j_gene: TRBJ2-7
d_gene: TRBD1
v_gene: TRBV7-2

CDR3nt: TGTGCCAGCAGCTTATGGGTGGGAGGGCGTCGGGAGACCCAGTACTTC
CDR3aa: CASSLWVGGRRETQYF
abundance: -
j_gene: TRBJ2-5
d_gene: TRBD2
v_gene: TRBV11-2

CDR3nt: TGTGCCACCTCGCAGGGCCCTAATGAAAAACTGTTTTTT
CDR3aa: CATSQGPNEKLFF
abundance: few
j_gene: TRBJ1-4
d_gene: -
v_gene: TRBV6-5

CDR3nt: TGTGCCAGCAGCGCCTGGAGACAGGGGAACTATGGCTACACCTTC
CDR3aa: CASSAWRQGNYGYTF
abundance: -
j_gene: TRBJ1-2
d_gene: TRBD1
v_gene: TRBV3-1/TRBV3-2

CDR3nt: TGTGCCAGCAGTATTATTGGTGCGGCAGATACGCAGTATTTT
CDR3aa: CASSIIGAADTQYF
abundance: -
j_gene: TRBJ2-3
d_gene: -
v_gene: TRBV9

CDR3nt: TGTGCCAGCAGCCATCAAGCGGGGGAGAACACCGGGGAGCTGTTTTTT
CDR3aa: CASSHQAGENTGELFF
abundance: -
j_gene: TRBJ2-2
d_gene: TRBD2
v_gene: TRBV7-7

CDR3nt: TGTGCCATCAGTGAGGCTAGCGGGGGGGCCAAAGAGCAGTACTTC
CDR3aa: CAISEASGGAKEQYF
abundance: few
j_gene: TRBJ2-7
d_gene: TRBD2
v_gene: TRBV10-3

CDR3nt: TGTGCCTGGAGTGTACGCAGGGACACTGAAGCTTTCTTT
CDR3aa: CAWSVRRDTEAFF
abundance: once
j_gene: TRBJ1-1
d_gene: -
v_gene: TRBV30

CDR3nt: TGTGCCAGCAGTGAAGCCCCGGACTATAATGAAAAACTGTTTTTT
CDR3aa: CASSEAPDYNEKLFF
abundance: few
j_gene: TRBJ1-4
d_gene: -
v_gene: TRBV6-1

CDR3nt: TGTGCCAGCAGTCAACAGGGGGCCGCCACCGGGGAGCTGTTTTTT
CDR3aa: CASSQQGAATGELFF
abundance: -
j_gene: TRBJ2-2
d_gene: TRBD1
v_gene: TRBV6-5

CDR3nt: TGTGCCAGCACCGAGTTCGACAGAAGCTATGGCTACACCTTC
CDR3aa: CASTEFDRSYGYTF
abundance: -
j_gene: TRBJ1-2
d_gene: -
v_gene: TRBV4-2

CDR3nt: TGTGCCAGCAGCCGTCTACAGGGACCGGGGGGCTACACCTTC
CDR3aa: CASSRLQGPGGYTF
abundance: -
j_gene: TRBJ1-2
d_gene: -
v_gene: TRBV13

CDR3nt: TGTGCCAGCAGTGGACACACAGGGGGCGGTGGCAATCAGCCCCAGCATTTT
CDR3aa: CASSGHTGGGGNQPQHF
abundance: -
j_gene: TRBJ1-5
d_gene: TRBD1
v_gene: TRBV25-1

CDR3nt: TGTGCCAGCAGCTCTTCTAGCGGGGTTTCGACAGATACGCAGTATTTT
CDR3aa: CASSSSSGVSTDTQYF
abundance: -
j_gene: TRBJ2-3
d_gene: TRBD2
v_gene: TRBV13

CDR3nt: TGTGCCAGCAGCCAAGAGAGGAAAAATGAAAAACTGTTTTTT
CDR3aa: CASSQERKNEKLFF
abundance: once
j_gene: TRBJ1-4
d_gene: -
v_gene: TRBV3-1/TRBV3-2

CDR3nt: TGCGCCAGCAGCTTGCAAGGGGGTAGTGAGACCCAGTACTTC
CDR3aa: CASSLQGGSETQYF
abundance: -
j_gene: TRBJ2-5
d_gene: -
v_gene: TRBV5-1

CDR3nt: TGTGCCAGCTCACCAAGCGGGGGGGCTTTCGAGCAGTACTTC
CDR3aa: CASSPSGGAFEQYF
abundance: once
j_gene: TRBJ2-7
d_gene: TRBD2
v_gene: TRBV18

CDR3nt: TGTGCCAGCAGCTTAGGGTCCGGAGCGAACACCGGGGAGCTGTTTTTT
CDR3aa: CASSLGSGANTGELFF
abundance: -
j_gene: TRBJ2-2
d_gene: -
v_gene: TRBV7-2

CDR3nt: TGCAGCGGTGGGCGCAGTTCTAACTATGGCTACACCTTC
CDR3aa: CSGGRSSNYGYTF
abundance: few
j_gene: TRBJ1-2
d_gene: -
v_gene: TRBV29-1

CDR3nt: TGTGCCAGCAGCGCCCGGGTGGGCACTGAAGCTTTCTTT
CDR3aa: CASSARVGTEAFF
abundance: -
j_gene: TRBJ1-1
d_gene: -
v_gene: TRBV5-6

CDR3nt: TGCGCCAGCACTCCTTCGGGTTTTGATGAAGCTTTCTTT
CDR3aa: CASTPSGFDEAFF
abundance: few
j_gene: TRBJ1-1
d_gene: -
v_gene: TRBV5-1

CDR3nt: TGTGCCAGCAGTTTAGAGGACAGATCTGGCTACACCTTC
CDR3aa: CASSLEDRSGYTF
abundance: -
j_gene: TRBJ1-2
d_gene: -
v_gene: TRBV12-3/TRBV12-4

CDR3nt: TGCGCCAGCAGCTTGGGGGACACTAATCAGCCCCAGCATTTT
CDR3aa: CASSLGDTNQPQHF
abundance: -
j_gene: TRBJ1-5
d_gene: -
v_gene: TRBV5-1

CDR3nt: TGTGCCTGGAGTGAGGGGACAGCTAATGAAAAACTGTTTTTT
CDR3aa: CAWSEGTANEKLFF
abundance: -
j_gene: TRBJ1-4
d_gene: TRBD1
v_gene: TRBV30

CDR3nt: TGTGCCAGCAGCTTTAGCGGGGGCACAGATACGCAGTATTTT
CDR3aa: CASSFSGGTDTQYF
abundance: -
j_gene: TRBJ2-3
d_gene: TRBD2
v_gene: TRBV11-3

CDR3nt: TGTGCCAGCAGAACCGGGACAGGGCGTTACGAGCAGTACTTC
CDR3aa: CASRTGTGRYEQYF
abundance: -
j_gene: TRBJ2-7
d_gene: TRBD1
v_gene: TRBV28

CDR3nt: TGTGCCAGCAGTTCTCAGGGTAAGAGGTACGAGCAGTACTTC
CDR3aa: CASSSQGKRYEQYF
abundance: -
j_gene: TRBJ2-7
d_gene: -
v_gene: TRBV27

CDR3nt: TGTGCCAGCAGCGGGAGCCCACCGGGGACAGGGGCAGATACGCAGTATTTT
CDR3aa: CASSGSPPGTGADTQYF
abundance: -
j_gene: TRBJ2-3
d_gene: TRBD1
v_gene: TRBV9

CDR3nt: TGTGCCAGTAGTTTGACAGGAGGAAATTCACCCCTCCACTTT
CDR3aa: CASSLTGGNSPLHF
abundance: -
j_gene: TRBJ1-6
d_gene: -
v_gene: TRBV19

CDR3nt: TGTGCCAGCCACAGGGGGCGCACAGATACGCAGTATTTT
CDR3aa: CASHRGRTDTQYF
abundance: -
j_gene: TRBJ2-3
d_gene: TRBD1
v_gene: TRBV28

CDR3nt: TGTGCCAGCAGCCCACCTACTAGCGCGGGGGCCGATGAGCAGTTCTTC
CDR3aa: CASSPPTSAGADEQFF
abundance: -
j_gene: TRBJ2-1
d_gene: -
v_gene: TRBV5-6

CDR3nt: TGTGCCAGCTCGGACAGGGGAACAGATACGCAGTATTTT
CDR3aa: CASSDRGTDTQYF
abundance: few
j_gene: TRBJ2-3
d_gene: TRBD1
v_gene: TRBV5-6

CDR3nt: TGTGCCAGCAACCCTCGGGGAGTGGGCACAGATACGCAGTATTTT
CDR3aa: CASNPRGVGTDTQYF
abundance: -
j_gene: TRBJ2-3
d_gene: -
v_gene: TRBV7-8

CDR3nt: TGTGCCAGCAGTGGACAGAGTAGTTATGAAAAACTGTTTTTT
CDR3aa: CASSGQSSYEKLFF
abundance: -
j_gene: TRBJ1-4
d_gene: -
v_gene: TRBV25-1

CDR3nt: TGCGCCAGCACCCCGACAGGGCTCTCCTACGAGCAGTACTTC
CDR3aa: CASTPTGLSYEQYF
abundance: -
j_gene: TRBJ2-7
d_gene: TRBD1
v_gene: TRBV5-1